The clone carrying this TCR beta chain has more than one count but fewer than ten. Its antigen is as yet unknown. Each CDR3 protein gets one entry after TCRdb re-called the reads with MiXCR. The table lists about 63,000 distinct CDR3 sequences, 20% to 25% of them singletons, with around 72% in the top ten. This sample was taken from a study of T cell repertoires in cytomegalovirus infection. At the level of the study: CMV epitopes used comprised recently identified HLA-C-restricted ones and well-studied HLA-B-restricted ones. Evidence of both CMV infection and a matching HLA type came from public TCR beta signatures.

Germline loops: CDR1 MNHEY, CDR2 SVGAGI. J was trimmed by 5 bases and V by 0 bases; bases with no gene match: 3. This CDR3 is built from 14 residues. General study points: Carriers of CMV plus the relevant HLA were identified by cumulative public TCR beta family frequency. HLA-C-restricted CMV clonotypes gave the most frequent clonotype in two of eight donors.

This TCR came from a human donor in good health (CMV status not recorded). Some clones in this sample may be carry-over from other donors' samples. The chain uses TRBV6-5 and TRBJ2-5, with 7 bases that match TRBD1. The material sequenced was CD8+ T cells from cultured PBMCs, taken from culture after CMV antigen stimulation. The CDR3 spells CASSYSTGQETQYF. CDR3 coding DNA: TGTGCCAGCAGTTACTCGACAGGGCAGGAGACCCAGTACTTC.